Below, one TCR beta chain is given with its context. The target antigen is unknown. Here immunoSEQ multiplex PCR was the method, and the copy in TCRdb shows in-frame clones only, minus some. In the table there are under 65,000 clones, around 87% of which are singletons. The data belong to a study of OX40 agonist ivuxolimab in advanced cancers. About the research overall: Three patients, one with hepatocellular carcinoma and two with cutaneous melanoma, achieved partial responses.

Broader study findings: Several nonresponders also turned out to have low normalized T-cell clonal expansion. Researchers did not establish what antigens the expanded peripheral T cells target.

V lost 5 bases to trimming and J lost 4 bases; unmatched junction nucleotides: 5. CDR3 length: 14 residues. Germline assignment: CDR1 MGHDK and CDR2 SYGVNS. This specimen was CD4+ or CD8+ T cells sorted from blood, taken in a trial of the OX40 agonist ivuxolimab. The gene calls are TRBV25-1 and TRBJ2-1, with 7 bases lining up with TRBD2. The TCR sequence derives from an adult with an advanced solid tumor such as melanoma, head and neck, liver or kidney cancer. The CDR3 sequence is CASSKSGAYNEQFF. CDR3 bases: TGTGCCAGCAGTAAAAGCGGGGCTTACAATGAGCAGTTCTTC.